Listed below are T cell receptor beta chains from one sample, sequenced in a study of blood T cell repertoires in COVID-19. Profiling relied on immunoSEQ multiplex PCR, and the TCRdb table lists in-frame clones only, not all of them. The top ten hold around 4.6% of the sample, which has roughly 130,000 clones, about 92% seen once. The source material was peripheral blood. The source is a man between 60 and 75 years old with COVID-19, enrolled during active disease. Each CDR3 is given with its conserved first and last residue. The D gene is left open where the match is weak. Clone sizes are given selectively: once, few, many, or a class where the clone is expanded.

V: TRBV27; size: -; D: -; J: TRBJ2-1; DNA: TGTGCCAGCAGTTTAGGGGGCAGTGAGCAGTTCTTC; CDR3: CASSLGGSEQFF
V: TRBV7-2; size: -; D: -; J: TRBJ1-2; DNA: TGTGCCAGCAGCCCCCCCCTCCGGGACTTCTACACCTTC; CDR3: CASSPPLRDFYTF
V: TRBV11-3; size: -; D: TRBD1; J: TRBJ2-7; DNA: TGTGCCAGCAGCACCCGGGACAGGAGCTCCTACGAGCAGTACTTC; CDR3: CASSTRDRSSYEQYF
V: TRBV5-1; size: -; D: TRBD2; J: TRBJ2-2; DNA: TGCGCCAGCAGCTTGGGACTAGCGGGGACCGGGGAGCTGTTTTTT; CDR3: CASSLGLAGTGELFF
V: TRBV10-2; size: -; D: -; J: TRBJ1-1; DNA: TGCGCCAGCAGGGGGAGCGCGACAGAAGCTTTCTTT; CDR3: CASRGSATEAFF
V: TRBV11-2; size: -; D: -; J: TRBJ2-3; DNA: TGTGCCAGCAGCCCCCCGCCCGCACAGGGTACGCAGTATTTT; CDR3: CASSPPPAQGTQYF
V: TRBV3-1/TRBV3-2; size: -; D: TRBD2; J: TRBJ2-7; DNA: TGTGCCAGCAGCCAAGCCGGACTAGCGGGGGCCTACGAGCAGTACTTC; CDR3: CASSQAGLAGAYEQYF
V: TRBV10-3; size: -; D: -; J: TRBJ1-1; DNA: TGTGCCATCAGACAGGGTCGGGACACTGAAGCTTTCTTT; CDR3: CAIRQGRDTEAFF
V: TRBV9; size: -; D: -; J: TRBJ1-1; DNA: TGTGCCAGCAGCGTAGGATGGAGGAACACTGAAGCTTTCTTT; CDR3: CASSVGWRNTEAFF
V: TRBV5-1; size: -; D: -; J: TRBJ2-3; DNA: TGCGCCAGCAGCCAAGATTTTAGCGGTGGCACAGATACGCAGTATTTT; CDR3: CASSQDFSGGTDTQYF
V: TRBV30; size: -; D: TRBD2; J: TRBJ2-5; DNA: TGTGCCTGGAGCACGACTAGCGTCCAAGAGACCCAGTACTTC; CDR3: CAWSTTSVQETQYF
V: TRBV7-3; size: -; D: TRBD2; J: TRBJ2-5; DNA: TGTGCCAGCAGCTTATCCTTAGCTACGGGAGGGCCGGAGACCCAGTACTTC; CDR3: CASSLSLATGGPETQYF
V: TRBV5-6; size: -; D: -; J: TRBJ1-5; DNA: TGTGCCAGCAGCGGCGGGCCCGATAGCAATCAGCCCCAGCATTTT; CDR3: CASSGGPDSNQPQHF
V: TRBV6-6; size: -; D: -; J: TRBJ2-7; DNA: TGTGCCAGCAGTCCCCTTTCAACATACGAGCAGTACTTC; CDR3: CASSPLSTYEQYF
V: TRBV19; size: -; D: TRBD1; J: TRBJ1-2; DNA: TGTGCCAGTAGTGGACAGGGGATTCATGGCTACACCTTC; CDR3: CASSGQGIHGYTF
V: TRBV10-3; size: -; D: TRBD1; J: TRBJ1-1; DNA: TGTGCCATCAGTCCGGGACAGGGGGATACTGAAGCTTTCTTT; CDR3: CAISPGQGDTEAFF
V: TRBV3-1/TRBV3-2; size: -; D: TRBD1; J: TRBJ1-5; DNA: TGTGCCAGCAGCCAAGAAGGGGGCGGCAATCAGCCCCAGCATTTT; CDR3: CASSQEGGGNQPQHF
V: TRBV5-1; size: -; D: -; J: TRBJ2-1; DNA: TGCGCCAGCAGCTTGGCCTACCGAGGACTACAACGAGAGCAGTTCTTC; CDR3: CASSLAYRGLQREQFF
V: TRBV5-1; size: -; D: -; J: TRBJ1-1; DNA: TGCGCCAGCAGCTTGTGGAGGGCAGACACTGAAGCTTTCTTT; CDR3: CASSLWRADTEAFF
V: TRBV6-5; size: -; D: TRBD1; J: TRBJ2-7; DNA: TGTGCCAGCAGTTACTCAGACAGGGGAGACTACGAGCAGTACTTC; CDR3: CASSYSDRGDYEQYF
V: TRBV7-3; size: -; D: -; J: TRBJ2-2; DNA: TGTGCCAGCAGCCCCAGGCCAGGCGCGAACACCGGGGAGCTGTTTTTT; CDR3: CASSPRPGANTGELFF
V: TRBV3-1/TRBV3-2; size: -; D: TRBD1; J: TRBJ1-1; DNA: TGTGCCAGCAGCCAAGGGGGACAGGAAGCTTTCTTT; CDR3: CASSQGGQEAFF
V: TRBV4-1; size: -; D: TRBD2; J: TRBJ2-7; DNA: TGCGCCAGCAGCCAAGTTGCGACTAGCGGGACCTACGAGCAGTACTTC; CDR3: CASSQVATSGTYEQYF
V: TRBV5-1; size: -; D: TRBD2; J: TRBJ2-5; DNA: TGCGCCAGCAGCCAGGGGGTAGCGGGAGAAAGCGAGACCCAGTACTTC; CDR3: CASSQGVAGESETQYF
V: TRBV7-9; size: -; D: TRBD2; J: TRBJ2-7; DNA: TGTGCCAGCAGCTTAAGAGAGGGAGGGGTCTACGAGCAGTACTTC; CDR3: CASSLREGGVYEQYF
V: TRBV21-1; size: -; D: -; J: TRBJ1-4; DNA: TGTGCCAGCAGCAATTGGAGCGGGGGATGCGAAAAACTGTTTTTT; CDR3: CASSNWSGGCEKLFF
V: TRBV12-5; size: -; D: TRBD2; J: TRBJ2-7; DNA: TGTGCTAGTGGTTTCCGGGACATACTTAGCGGGAGCTTCTACGAGCAGTACTTC; CDR3: CASGFRDILSGSFYEQYF
V: TRBV3-1/TRBV3-2; size: -; D: -; J: TRBJ1-2; DNA: TGTGCCAGCAGCCAAGAAAACAGGGCGCGTGGCTACACCTTC; CDR3: CASSQENRARGYTF
V: TRBV19; size: -; D: -; J: TRBJ2-7; DNA: TGTGCCAGTAGTATAGAGGCAGGGCTCTCCTACGAGCAGTACTTC; CDR3: CASSIEAGLSYEQYF
V: TRBV28; size: -; D: TRBD1; J: TRBJ1-5; DNA: TGTGCCAGCAGCGCGATCGGACAGGGAAATCAGCCCCAGCATTTT; CDR3: CASSAIGQGNQPQHF
V: TRBV7-2; size: -; D: TRBD2; J: TRBJ2-1; DNA: TGTGCCAGCAGCCCGGGACTAGGTTACAATGAGCAGTTCTTC; CDR3: CASSPGLGYNEQFF
V: TRBV18; size: many; D: -; J: TRBJ1-5; DNA: TGTGCCAGCTCACTCTCGGGGGGAGAGGATCAGCCCCAGCATTTT; CDR3: CASSLSGGEDQPQHF
V: TRBV28; size: -; D: -; J: TRBJ1-2; DNA: TGTGCCAGCAGTTTAGTGGGGGAGGATGGCTACACCTTC; CDR3: CASSLVGEDGYTF
V: TRBV11-3; size: -; D: TRBD1; J: TRBJ2-3; DNA: TGTGCCAGCAGCGTGACCGGGACAGGGGGCGCGTGGAAGCGAGATACGCAGTATTTT; CDR3: CASSVTGTGGAWKRDTQYF
V: TRBV7-2; size: -; D: TRBD2; J: TRBJ2-7; DNA: TGTGCCAGCAGCTCCGGGACTAGCGGGAGGGAGCAGTACTTC; CDR3: CASSSGTSGREQYF
V: TRBV18; size: -; D: TRBD2; J: TRBJ2-1; DNA: TGTGCCAGCTCACCGGGACTAGCGGGGCCCTACAATGAGCAGTTCTTC; CDR3: CASSPGLAGPYNEQFF
V: TRBV7-5; size: -; D: -; J: TRBJ2-1; DNA: TGTGTCAGAAGCCGAAGCTGGAGCTCCTACAATGAGCAGTTCTTC; CDR3: CVRSRSWSSYNEQFF
V: TRBV5-1; size: -; D: -; J: TRBJ2-5; DNA: TGCGCCAGCAGCTTTGTCTTTCAAGAGACCCAGTACTTC; CDR3: CASSFVFQETQYF
V: TRBV18; size: -; D: TRBD1; J: TRBJ2-3; DNA: TGTGCCAGCTCACCACAGGGGGCCGAGGGAGATACGCAGTATTTT; CDR3: CASSPQGAEGDTQYF
V: TRBV5-4; size: -; D: TRBD2; J: TRBJ2-5; DNA: TGTGCCAGCAGCTCGGCAGCGGGAGGACAAGAGACCCAGTACTTC; CDR3: CASSSAAGGQETQYF
V: TRBV7-2; size: few; D: -; J: TRBJ1-3; DNA: TGTGCCAGCAGCTTCTCGTTTACTGGAAACACCATATATTTT; CDR3: CASSFSFTGNTIYF
V: TRBV7-9; size: -; D: TRBD2; J: TRBJ2-1; DNA: TGTGCCAGCAGCGGGGGACTAGCGGGCCCCAGCTCCTACAATGAGCAGTTCTTC; CDR3: CASSGGLAGPSSYNEQFF
V: TRBV7-2; size: -; D: TRBD1; J: TRBJ2-5; DNA: TGTGCCAGCAGCGAACAGGGGGAAGAGACCCAGTACTTC; CDR3: CASSEQGEETQYF
V: TRBV9; size: -; D: -; J: TRBJ1-6; DNA: TGTGCCAGCAGCGTAGATAGCTCCTATAATTCACCCCTCCACTTT; CDR3: CASSVDSSYNSPLHF
V: TRBV2; size: -; D: -; J: TRBJ1-4; DNA: TGTGCCAGCAGCGATAGGGGTGACGAAAAACTGTTTTTT; CDR3: CASSDRGDEKLFF
V: TRBV5-1; size: -; D: -; J: TRBJ2-5; DNA: TGCGCCAGCAGCTTGGTTGGCAGGCCTCAGGAGACCCAGTACTTC; CDR3: CASSLVGRPQETQYF
V: TRBV7-9; size: -; D: TRBD1; J: TRBJ1-4; DNA: TGTGCCAGCGGGAGGACAGGGGGCTTGAATAATGAAAAACTGTTTTTT; CDR3: CASGRTGGLNNEKLFF
V: TRBV12-5; size: -; D: TRBD1; J: TRBJ1-1; DNA: TGTGCTAGTGGTCGAGGACAGGGGGCCGAAGCTTTCTTT; CDR3: CASGRGQGAEAFF
V: TRBV5-6; size: -; D: TRBD1; J: TRBJ2-3; DNA: TGTGCCAGCAGCGCCGACAGGGGCGCAGATACGCAGTATTTT; CDR3: CASSADRGADTQYF
V: TRBV3-1/TRBV3-2; size: -; D: -; J: TRBJ1-1; DNA: TGTGCCAGCAGTCCCGGGACACTGAACACTGAAGCTTTCTTT; CDR3: CASSPGTLNTEAFF
V: TRBV15; size: -; D: TRBD1; J: TRBJ2-2; DNA: TGTGCCACCAGCAGAGATGGGACAGAAAGAAACACCGGGGAGCTGTTTTTT; CDR3: CATSRDGTERNTGELFF
V: TRBV10-2; size: once; D: TRBD1; J: TRBJ1-2; DNA: TGTGCCAGCAGTGAGTCGGAGAAGGGGACAGTAGTCTATGGCTACACCTTC; CDR3: CASSESEKGTVVYGYTF
V: TRBV30; size: once; D: TRBD2; J: TRBJ2-1; DNA: TGTGCCTGGAGTCACGGCGGGAGCTCCAATGAGCAGTTCTTC; CDR3: CAWSHGGSSNEQFF